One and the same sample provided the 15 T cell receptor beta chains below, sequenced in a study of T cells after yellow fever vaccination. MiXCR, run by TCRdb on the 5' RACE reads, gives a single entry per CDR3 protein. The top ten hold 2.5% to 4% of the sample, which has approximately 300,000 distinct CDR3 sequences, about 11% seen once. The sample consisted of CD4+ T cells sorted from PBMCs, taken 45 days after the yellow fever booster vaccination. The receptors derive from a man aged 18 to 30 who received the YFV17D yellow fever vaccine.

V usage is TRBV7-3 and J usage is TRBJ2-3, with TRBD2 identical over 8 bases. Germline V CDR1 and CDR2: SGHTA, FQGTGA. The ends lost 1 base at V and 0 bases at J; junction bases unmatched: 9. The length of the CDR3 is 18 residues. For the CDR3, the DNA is TGTGCCAGCAGCTTAAGTTCCGGCGGGGGGTTGAGCACAGATACGCAGTATTTT. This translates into CASSLSSGGGLSTDTQYF.

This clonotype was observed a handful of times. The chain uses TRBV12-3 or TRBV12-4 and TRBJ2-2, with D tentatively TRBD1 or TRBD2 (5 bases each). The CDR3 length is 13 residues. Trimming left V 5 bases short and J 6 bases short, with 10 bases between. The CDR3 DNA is TGTGCCAGCAGTCCTGGGACCTCCGGGGAGCTGTTTTTT. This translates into CASSPGTSGELFF.

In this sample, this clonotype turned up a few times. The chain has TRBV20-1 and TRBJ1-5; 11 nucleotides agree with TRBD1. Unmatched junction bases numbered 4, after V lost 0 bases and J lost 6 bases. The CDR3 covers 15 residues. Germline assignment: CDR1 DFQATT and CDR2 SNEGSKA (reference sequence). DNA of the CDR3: TGCAGTGCTAGAGATCTCGGGACAGGGGGTCAGCCCCAGCATTTT. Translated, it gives CSARDLGTGGQPQHF.

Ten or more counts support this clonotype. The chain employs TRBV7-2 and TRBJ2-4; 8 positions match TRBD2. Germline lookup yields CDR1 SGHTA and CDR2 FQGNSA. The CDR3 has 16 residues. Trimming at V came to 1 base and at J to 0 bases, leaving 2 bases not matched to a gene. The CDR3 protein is CASSLVGLAAKNIQYF. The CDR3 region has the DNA TGTGCCAGCAGCTTAGTCGGACTAGCAGCCAAAAACATTCAGTACTTC.

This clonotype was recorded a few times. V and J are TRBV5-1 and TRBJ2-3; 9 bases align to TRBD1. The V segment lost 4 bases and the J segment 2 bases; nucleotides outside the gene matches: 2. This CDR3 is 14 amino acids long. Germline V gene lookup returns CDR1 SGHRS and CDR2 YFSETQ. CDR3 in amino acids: CASSGQGITDTQYF. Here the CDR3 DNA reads TGCGCCAGCAGCGGACAGGGGATCACAGATACGCAGTATTTT. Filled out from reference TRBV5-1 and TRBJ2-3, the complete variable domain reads KAGVTQTPRYLIKTRGQQVTLSCSPISGHRSVSWYQQTPGQGLQFLFEYFSETQRNKGNFPGRFSGRQFSNSRSEMNVSTLELGDSALYLCASSGQGITDTQYFGPGTRLTVL.

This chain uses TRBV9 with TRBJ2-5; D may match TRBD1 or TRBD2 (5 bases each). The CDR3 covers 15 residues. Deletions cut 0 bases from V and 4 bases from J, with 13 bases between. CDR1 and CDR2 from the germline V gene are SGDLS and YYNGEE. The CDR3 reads CASSVAPGPRETQYF. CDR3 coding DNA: TGTGCCAGCAGCGTAGCCCCGGGACCCCGAGAGACCCAGTACTTC.

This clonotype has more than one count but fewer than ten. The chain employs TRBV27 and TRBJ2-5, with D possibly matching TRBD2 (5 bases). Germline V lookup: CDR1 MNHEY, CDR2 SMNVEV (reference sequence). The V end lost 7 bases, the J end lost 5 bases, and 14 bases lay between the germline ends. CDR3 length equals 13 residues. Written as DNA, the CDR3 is TGTGCCAGCACCACCTTCGGGGTGGAGACCCAGTACTTC. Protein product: CASTTFGVETQYF.

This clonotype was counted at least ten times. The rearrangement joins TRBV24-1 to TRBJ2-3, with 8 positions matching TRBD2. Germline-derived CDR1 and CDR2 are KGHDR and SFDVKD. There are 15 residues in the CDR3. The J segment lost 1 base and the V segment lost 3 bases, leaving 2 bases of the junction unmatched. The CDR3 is CATSDPAGGTDTQYF. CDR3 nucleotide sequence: TGTGCCACCAGTGATCCAGCGGGGGGCACAGATACGCAGTATTTT.

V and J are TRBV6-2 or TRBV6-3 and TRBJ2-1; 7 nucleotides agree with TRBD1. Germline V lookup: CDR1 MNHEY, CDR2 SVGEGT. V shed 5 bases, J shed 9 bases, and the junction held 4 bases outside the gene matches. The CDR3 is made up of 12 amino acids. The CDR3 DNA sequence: TGTGCCAGCAGTCAGACAGGGTTTGAGCAGTTCTTC. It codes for CASSQTGFEQFF.

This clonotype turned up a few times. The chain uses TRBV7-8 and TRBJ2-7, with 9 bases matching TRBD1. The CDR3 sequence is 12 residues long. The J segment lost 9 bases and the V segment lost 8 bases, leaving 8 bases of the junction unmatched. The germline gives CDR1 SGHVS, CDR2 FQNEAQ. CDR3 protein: CASSDRGNGQYF. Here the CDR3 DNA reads TGTGCCAGCTCGGACAGGGGAAATGGGCAGTACTTC.

CDR3 region: CSAAAGHLNTEAFF. DNA of the CDR3: TGCAGTGCCGCGGCGGGACACTTGAACACTGAAGCTTTCTTT. V usage is TRBV20-1 and J usage is TRBJ1-1; maybe TRBD1 (6 bases). The CDR3 contains 14 residues. The germline CDR1 and CDR2 sequences are DFQATT and SNEGSKA (reference sequence). V shed 6 bases and J shed 0 bases, with 14 bases lying between them.

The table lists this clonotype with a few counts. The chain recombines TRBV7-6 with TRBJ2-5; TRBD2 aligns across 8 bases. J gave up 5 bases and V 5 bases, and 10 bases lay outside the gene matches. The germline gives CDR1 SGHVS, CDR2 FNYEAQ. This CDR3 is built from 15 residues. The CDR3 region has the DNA TGTGCCAGCAGCGCTACACTCCGGGGGGGGGAGACCCAGTACTTC. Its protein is CASSATLRGGETQYF.

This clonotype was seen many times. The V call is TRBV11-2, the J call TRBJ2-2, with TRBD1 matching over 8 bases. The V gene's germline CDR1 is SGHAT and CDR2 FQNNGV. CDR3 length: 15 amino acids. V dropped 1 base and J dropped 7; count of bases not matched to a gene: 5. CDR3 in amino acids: CASSLVAGGGGELFF. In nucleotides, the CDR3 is TGTGCCAGCAGCTTAGTTGCAGGGGGCGGCGGGGAGCTGTTTTTT.

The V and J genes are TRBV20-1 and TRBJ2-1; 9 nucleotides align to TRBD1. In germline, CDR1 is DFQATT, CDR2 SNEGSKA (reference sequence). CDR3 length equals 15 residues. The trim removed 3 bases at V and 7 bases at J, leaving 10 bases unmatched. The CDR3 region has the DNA TGCAGTGCTAGTTTTTCGGGACAGGGTGATAATGAGCAGTTCTTC. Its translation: CSASFSGQGDNEQFF.

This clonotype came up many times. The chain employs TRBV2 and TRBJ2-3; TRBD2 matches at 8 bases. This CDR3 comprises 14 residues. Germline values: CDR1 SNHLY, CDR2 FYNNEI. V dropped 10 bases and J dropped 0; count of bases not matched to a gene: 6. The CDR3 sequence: CANQLAESTDTQYF. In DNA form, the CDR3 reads TGTGCCAACCAACTAGCGGAAAGCACAGATACGCAGTATTTT.